This TCR beta chain was recorded in a study of type 1 and type 2 diabetes patients. About the study: Donors were type 1 diabetes, type 2 diabetes, or nondiabetic controls. Points from the study as a whole: Between type 2 diabetes and control samples, V and J usage averaged around 0.97 correlation. Some HECs seen only in T1D might also appear in more T2D or control samples.

A few counts support this clonotype. The antigen remains undetermined. Amplification started from genomic DNA. Multiplex PCR with 30 forward and 13 reverse primers amplified the TCR beta CDR3. Using its own MiXCR run on the multiplex PCR reads, TCRdb lists one record per CDR3 protein. The sample has 280,000 or so distinct CDR3 sequences, more than 45% seen once. The CDR3 runs to 16 residues. The germline CDR1 and CDR2 sequences are ENHRY and SYGVKD. J lost 6 bases, V lost 2 bases, and 10 bases had no gene match. The sequencing input was peripheral blood mononuclear cells (PBMCs). The clonotype originates from a man between 18 and 29 years old with type 2 diabetes. The gene calls are TRBV10-3 and TRBJ1-2; TRBD1 matches 9 bases. CDR3 bases: TGTGCCATCAGTGAGCGGGGACAGGGTGCCGGAGATGGCTACACCTTC. Its translation is CAISERGQGAGDGYTF.